This is a list of T cell receptor beta chains from one sample in a study of monozygotic twins with inflammatory bowel disease. Using the 5' RACE reads, TCRdb records one entry per CDR3 protein without DNA. The sample holds 200,000 to 250,000 distinct CDR3 sequences. Sequencing was done on a sample of blood. Every receptor here comes from a human donor with ulcerative colitis or Crohn's disease, or a healthy co-twin of an affected twin (not recorded which). CDR3s include the opening cysteine and the closing phenylalanine or tryptophan.

TRBJ2-5,TRBV18,CASSLQGPTQETQYF
TRBJ2-2,TRBV5-1,CASSPQTGELFF
TRBJ1-1,TRBV5-1,CASSRRTGRNTEAFF
TRBJ2-7,TRBV20-1,CSARSGGAVYEQYF
TRBJ2-3,TRBV7-3,CASSYDRGRDTQYF
TRBJ2-1,TRBV11-2,CASSPLMRSTEQFF
TRBJ2-7,TRBV5-1,CASSRGDNWKGEQYF
TRBJ2-1,TRBV19,CASSTAGRGRTTEQFF
TRBJ2-3,TRBV12-3/TRBV12-4,CASSSLASGGPEGTDTQYF
TRBJ1-4,TRBV7-8,CASSFPGQHNEKLFF
TRBJ2-3,TRBV7-2,CASSLLARTDTQYF
TRBJ1-2,TRBV4-1,CASSQDPGDGYGYTF
TRBJ1-1,TRBV3-1,CASSPPLMNTEAFF
TRBJ1-2,TRBV7-3,CASSSSGGSGYTF
TRBJ1-1,TRBV5-1,CASSLDPVTNTEAFF
TRBJ2-4,TRBV2,CASSGTGEAIQYF